This T cell receptor (beta chain) originates from a study of OX40 agonist ivuxolimab in advanced cancers. Study at large: The drug used for patients, ivuxolimab, was an agonistic anti-OX40 (CD134) antibody. Patients were infused with ivuxolimab every 2 weeks at 0.01 to 10 mg/kg. Checkpoint inhibitors had been given previously to over 30% of patients. Of mixed ages from roughly 23 to 80 and averaging 60 years, the group was around 78% male.

The V gene end was trimmed by 6 bases and the J gene end by 6 bases; junction bases not matched to a gene: 5. The CDR3 is 13 amino acids. Germline loops: CDR1 SQVTM, CDR2 ANQGSEA. Some clones are missing from TCRdb's copy, which holds only in-frame ones; the method was immunoSEQ multiplex PCR. The table has over 85,000 clones, 90% seen once. This chain links TRBV29-1 with TRBJ2-1; 10 bases are shared with TRBD2. This clonotype was obtained from an adult with an advanced solid tumor such as melanoma, head and neck, liver or kidney cancer. The specimen comprised CD4+ or CD8+ T cells sorted from blood, sampled in a trial of the OX40 agonist ivuxolimab. As DNA, the CDR3 is TGCAGCGTGAGAGCGGGGGGGGGCAATGAGCAGTTCTTC. It translates to CSVRAGGGNEQFF.